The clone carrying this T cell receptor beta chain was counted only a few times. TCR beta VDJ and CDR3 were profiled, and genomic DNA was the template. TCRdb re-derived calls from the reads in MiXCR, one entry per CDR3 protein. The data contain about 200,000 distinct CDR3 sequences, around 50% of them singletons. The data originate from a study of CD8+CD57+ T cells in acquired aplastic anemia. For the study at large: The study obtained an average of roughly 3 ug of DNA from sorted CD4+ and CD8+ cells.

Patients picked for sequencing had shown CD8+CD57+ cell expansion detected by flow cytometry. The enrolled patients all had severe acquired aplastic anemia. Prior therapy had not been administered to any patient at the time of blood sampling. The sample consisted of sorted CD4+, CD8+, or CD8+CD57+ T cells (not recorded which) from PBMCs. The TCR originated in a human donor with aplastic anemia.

CDR3 bases: TGTGCCAGCAGCTTCCGGGCTAGTGAGCAGTTCTTC. This codes for CASSFRASEQFF. V and J are TRBV7-9 and TRBJ2-1, with D unclear. CDR1 is SEHNR and CDR2 is FQNEAQ in the germline V gene (reference sequence). V was cut by 3 bases and J by 9 bases, with 9 bases left in between. CDR3 length: 12 amino acids.